The 2 T cell receptor beta chains listed next were all sequenced from one sample in a study of patients and donors after allogeneic stem cell transplantation (dated by TCRdb to the early 2020s). The library was obtained by RT-PCR. This sample was sequenced with a NextSeq 550. TCRdb reprocessed the public reads (quality trimming at Q25 with fastp, clone calling with MiXCR) and kept in-frame beta chains. A single entry per CDR3 protein holds the most common genes and DNA from its merged rows. Here the sample has about 110,000 distinct CDR3 sequences; around 36% occur a single time. Around 30% of the sample comes from the top ten. Material for sequencing was blood, either unsorted or a sorted T cell fraction (not recorded which). Receptors were obtained from a human donor who was either an allogeneic HSCT recipient or a stem cell or donor lymphocyte infusion donor (not recorded which). It is not recorded whose cells these are; they may come from a transplant donor.

This clonotype appeared a few times. The V and J genes are TRBV20-1 and TRBJ1-1; no reliable D call. Germline V gene sequence: CDR1 DFQATT, CDR2 SNEGSKA (reference sequence). The CDR3 runs to 11 residues. The ends were cut back, 7 bases at V and 7 bases at J, with 13 bases in the middle. The CDR3 loop reads CSGEVGSEAFF. The CDR3 DNA reads TGCAGTGGAGAAGTGGGAAGTGAAGCTTTCTTT.

This clonotype showed up just a few times. The chain joins TRBV12-3 or TRBV12-4 to TRBJ1-5; the match to TRBD1 covers 9 bases. After removal of 8 bases from V and 2 bases from J, the junction contained 4 bases not matched to a gene. The length of the CDR3 is 14 residues. The CDR3 DNA reads as TGTGCCAGCGGACAGGGGAAGGGCAATCAGCCCCAGCATTTT. This translates into CASGQGKGNQPQHF.